The clone carrying this T cell receptor beta chain was recorded at least ten times. Germline lookup yields CDR1 MDHEN and CDR2 SYDVKM. The CDR3 is 13 amino acids. Trimming left V 7 bases short and J 6 bases short, with 13 bases between. This specimen belongs to a study of T cell repertoires in cytomegalovirus infection. Study in general: Indicated by public TCR beta signatures were CMV infection and matching HLA type.

TCRdb fed the reads into MiXCR, producing one record per CDR3 protein. Of some 250,000 distinct CDR3 sequences in the sample, approximately 8.3% were seen once. Sequencing input: PBMCs. The rearrangement joins TRBV28 to TRBJ2-1; D gene uncertain. This receptor was identified in a human donor in good health (CMV status not recorded). Some clones in this sample may be carry-over from other donors' samples. The CDR3 protein is CASTEPPFNEQFF. The CDR3 DNA reads TGTGCCAGCACCGAACCCCCGTTCAATGAGCAGTTCTTC.